This TCR beta chain was identified in a study of blood T cell repertoires in COVID-19. Study-level information: From the United States, Italy and Spain came samples of acute and convalescent COVID-19.

Authors' methods: Amplification of reference gene primers was used by the study to estimate nucleated cell counts. Clones were read by immunoSEQ multiplex PCR, and TCRdb kept only the in-frame ones, dropping some. Clone size and the V and J calls come from that table; the DNA yielded D and trimming. This sample has about 250,000 clones, with nearly 90% found just once. Per germline, CDR1 KGHSH and CDR2 LQKENI. The trim removed 3 bases at V and 0 bases at J, leaving 4 bases unmatched. CDR3 size: 15 residues. J is TRBJ1-1 and V is TRBV18; 7 bases match TRBD1. Sequenced input: peripheral blood. This TCR came from a man aged 18 to 30 with active or convalescent COVID-19. CDR3 region: CASSPLQGMNTEAFF. The CDR3 nucleotides read TGTGCCAGCTCACCCCTACAGGGGATGAACACTGAAGCTTTCTTT.